This TCR beta chain was profiled in a study of control samples from healthy donors and cancer patients. Produced via immunoSEQ multiplex PCR; TCRdb's table is partial and in-frame only. The top ten clones hold approximately 1% of a sample with some 170,000 clones, 96% of them seen once. The V and J ends lost 4 bases and 2 bases respectively, with 15 bases between them. The CDR3 covers 15 residues. Germline V CDR1 and CDR2: SGHNT, YYREEE (reference sequence). The gene calls are TRBV5-4 and TRBJ2-5; perhaps TRBD2 as D (5 bases). This clonotype originated in a woman in her 30s in good health. Sample: blood. The CDR3, as DNA: TGTGCCAGCAGCCCGTCAAGCGGAATACAAGAGACCCAGTACTTC. This encodes CASSPSSGIQETQYF.